Listed here is a single T cell receptor (beta chain). The target antigen is unknown. This sample is drawn from a study of CD8 T cells in ankylosing spondylitis. Using its own MiXCR run on the 5' RACE reads, TCRdb lists one record per CDR3 protein. Of 750,000 to 850,000 distinct CDR3 sequences in the sample, 10% to 15% were seen once. Study-wide results and limits: Typical of ankylosing spondylitis blood, it appeared, was a TCR beta motif of several highly homologous variants. It was reported that disease-linked clones were significantly enriched in matched ankylosing spondylitis synovial fluid.

Germline V gene sequence: CDR1 ENHRY, CDR2 SYGVKD. The CDR3 sequence is 14 residues long. Trimming left V 9 bases short and J 6 bases short, with 20 bases between. J is TRBJ1-1 and V is TRBV10-3; D unresolved. This receptor was taken from a male donor with ankylosing spondylitis. The sequencing sample was made of blood, either unsorted or a sorted T cell fraction (not recorded which). In nucleotides, the CDR3 is TGTGCCATTAAATCTTTGGGGTGGGAGGCTGAAGCTTTCTTT. Translating gives CAIKSLGWEAEAFF.